This T cell receptor beta chain was recovered during a study of T cells in Graves' hyperthyroidism and ophthalmopathy. Study findings and constraints: In the analysis, a 13 V-J model separated ophthalmopathy from stable hyperthyroidism. In the blood, most expanded thyroid clonotypes above 0.001 appeared as well.

The sample holds many counts of this clonotype. Its antigen remains unknown. Amplified TCR beta CDR3 regions derived from RNA transcripts. In the first-round RT-PCR of the TCR CDR3, the HTBI primer set was used. TCRdb recomputed calls from the multiplex PCR reads with MiXCR, one row per CDR3 protein. The data hold over 400,000 distinct CDR3 sequences, with about 20% observed a single time. The CDR3 spans 15 residues. Germline CDR1 is MDHEN and CDR2 is SYDVKM. V was trimmed by 10 bases and J by 2 bases, leaving 19 bases between them. The clonotype comes from a woman between 65 and 79 years old with Graves' ophthalmopathy. The material sequenced was blood. The chain recombines TRBV28 with TRBJ2-3; a weak D match, TRBD2 (6 bases). The CDR3 protein is CATCRLVSFTDTQYF. In DNA, the CDR3 is TGTGCCACCTGCCGACTAGTATCATTCACAGATACGCAGTATTTT.